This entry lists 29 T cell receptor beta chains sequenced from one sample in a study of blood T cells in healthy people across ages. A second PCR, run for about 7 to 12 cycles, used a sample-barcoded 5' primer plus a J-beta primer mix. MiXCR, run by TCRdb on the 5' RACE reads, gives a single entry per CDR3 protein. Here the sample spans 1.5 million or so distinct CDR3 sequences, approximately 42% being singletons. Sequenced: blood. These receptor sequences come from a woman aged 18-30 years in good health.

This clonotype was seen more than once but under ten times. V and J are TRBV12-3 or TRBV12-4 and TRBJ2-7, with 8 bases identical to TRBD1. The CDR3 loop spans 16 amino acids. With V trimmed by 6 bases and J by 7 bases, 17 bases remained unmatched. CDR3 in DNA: TGTGCCAGCAGAATCCAGGGGGCGGGATTCTACAATGAGCAGTACTTC. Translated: CASRIQGAGFYNEQYF.

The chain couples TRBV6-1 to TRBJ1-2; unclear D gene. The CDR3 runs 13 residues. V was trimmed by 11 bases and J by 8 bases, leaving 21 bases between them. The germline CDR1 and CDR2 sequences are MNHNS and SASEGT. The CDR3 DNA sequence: TGTGCCGGAGGAAATCCCTCAGTGGGCGGCTACACCTTC. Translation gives CAGGNPSVGGYTF.

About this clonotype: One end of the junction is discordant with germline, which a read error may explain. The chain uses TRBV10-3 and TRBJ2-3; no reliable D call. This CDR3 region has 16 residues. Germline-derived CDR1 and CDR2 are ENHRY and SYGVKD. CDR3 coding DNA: TGTGCCATCAGTGCGGAGCCGCCTCCGGCTACAGATGCGCAGTATTTT. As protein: CAISAEPPPATDAQYF.

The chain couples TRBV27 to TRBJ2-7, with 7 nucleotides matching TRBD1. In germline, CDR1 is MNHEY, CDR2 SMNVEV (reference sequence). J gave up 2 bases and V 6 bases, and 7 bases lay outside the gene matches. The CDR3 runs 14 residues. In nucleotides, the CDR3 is TGTGCCAGCAGAGGACAGGACCTTACCTACGAGCAGTACTTC. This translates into CASRGQDLTYEQYF.

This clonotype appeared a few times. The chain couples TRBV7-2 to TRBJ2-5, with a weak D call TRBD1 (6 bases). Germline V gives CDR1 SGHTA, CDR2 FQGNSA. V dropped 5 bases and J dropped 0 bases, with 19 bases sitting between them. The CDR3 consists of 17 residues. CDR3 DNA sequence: TGTGCCAGCAGCGCGCTGAACTCGGACAGATACCAAGAGACCCAGTACTTC. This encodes CASSALNSDRYQETQYF.

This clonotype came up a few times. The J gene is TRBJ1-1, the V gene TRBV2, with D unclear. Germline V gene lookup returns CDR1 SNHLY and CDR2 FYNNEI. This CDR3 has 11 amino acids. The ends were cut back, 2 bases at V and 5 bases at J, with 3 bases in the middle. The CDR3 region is CASSEWTEAFF. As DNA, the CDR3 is TGTGCCAGCAGTGAATGGACTGAAGCTTTCTTT.

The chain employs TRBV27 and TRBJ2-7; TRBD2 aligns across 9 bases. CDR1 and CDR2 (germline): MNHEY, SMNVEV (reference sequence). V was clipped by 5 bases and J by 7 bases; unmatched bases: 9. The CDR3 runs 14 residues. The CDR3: CASSARGRANEQYF. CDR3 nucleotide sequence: TGTGCCAGCAGTGCCCGCGGGAGGGCCAATGAGCAGTACTTC.

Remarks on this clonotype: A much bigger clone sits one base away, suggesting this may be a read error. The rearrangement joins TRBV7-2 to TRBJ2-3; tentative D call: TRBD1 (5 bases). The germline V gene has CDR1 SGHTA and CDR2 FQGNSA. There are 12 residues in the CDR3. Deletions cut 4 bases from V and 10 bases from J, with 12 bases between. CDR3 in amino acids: CASSSPRTPQYF. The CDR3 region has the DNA TGTGCCAGCAGCTCCCCGAGGACACCGCAGTATTTT.

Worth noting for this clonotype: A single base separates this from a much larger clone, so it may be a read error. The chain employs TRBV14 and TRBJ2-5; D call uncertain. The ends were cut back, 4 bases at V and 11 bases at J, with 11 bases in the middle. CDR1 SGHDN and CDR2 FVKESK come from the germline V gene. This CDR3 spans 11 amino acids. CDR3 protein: CASSRCNEQYF. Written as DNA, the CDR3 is TGTGCCAGCAGCCGATGCAATGAGCAGTACTTC.

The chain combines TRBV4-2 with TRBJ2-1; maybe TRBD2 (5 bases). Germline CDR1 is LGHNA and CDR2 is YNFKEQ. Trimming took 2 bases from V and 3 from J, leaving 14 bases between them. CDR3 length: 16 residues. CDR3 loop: CASSQLELAGYNEQFF. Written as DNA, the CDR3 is TGTGCCAGCAGCCAACTAGAACTGGCGGGCTACAATGAGCAGTTCTTC.

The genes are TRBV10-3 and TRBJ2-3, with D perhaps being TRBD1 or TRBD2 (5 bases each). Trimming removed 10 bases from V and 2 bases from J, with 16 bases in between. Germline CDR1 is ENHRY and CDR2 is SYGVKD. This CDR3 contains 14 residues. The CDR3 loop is CATWGRLATDTQYF. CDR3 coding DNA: TGTGCCACCTGGGGGAGATTAGCCACAGATACGCAGTATTTT.

For the CDR3, the DNA is TGTGCCAGCAGTTTACCCCCACCCGGGACAGAACCGAACGAGCGCAATCAGCCCCAGCATTTT. Protein sequence: CASSLPPPGTEPNERNQPQHF. This chain links TRBV28 with TRBJ1-5; TRBD1 agrees at 7 bases. The CDR3 totals 21 residues. The germline CDR1 and CDR2 sequences are MDHEN and SYDVKM. V lost 2 bases, J lost 2 bases, and 21 bases stayed unmatched. Complete variable domain (other parts from reference TRBV28 and TRBJ1-5): DVKVTQSSRYLVKRTGEKVFLECVQDMDHENMFWYRQDPGLGLRLIYFSYDVKMKEKGDIPEGYSVSREKKERFSLILESASTNQTSMYLCASSLPPPGTEPNERNQPQHFGDGTRLSIL.

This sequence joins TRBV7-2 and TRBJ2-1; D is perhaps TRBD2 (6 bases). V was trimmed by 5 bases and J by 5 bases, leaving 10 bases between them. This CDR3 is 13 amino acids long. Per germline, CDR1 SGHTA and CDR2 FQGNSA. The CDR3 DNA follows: TGTGCCAGCAGCGGAGGGACGGACAATGAGCAGTTCTTC. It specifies CASSGGTDNEQFF.

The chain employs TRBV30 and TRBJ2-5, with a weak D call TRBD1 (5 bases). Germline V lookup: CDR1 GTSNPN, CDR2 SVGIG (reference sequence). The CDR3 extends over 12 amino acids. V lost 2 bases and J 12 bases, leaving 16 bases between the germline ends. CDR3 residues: CAWSLRSGREYF. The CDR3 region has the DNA TGTGCCTGGAGTTTAAGGTCGGGCAGGGAGTACTTC.

The DNA for the CDR3 is TGCGCCAGCAGCCACGGCGGCGCGGGAGGGATGAATGAAGCTTTCTTT. Its translation: CASSHGGAGGMNEAFF. V usage is TRBV5-1 and J usage is TRBJ1-1; D uncertain. Germline V gene sequence: CDR1 SGHRS, CDR2 YFSETQ. The CDR3 has 16 amino acids. Trimming cost V 4 bases and J 7 bases, with 23 bases left between them.

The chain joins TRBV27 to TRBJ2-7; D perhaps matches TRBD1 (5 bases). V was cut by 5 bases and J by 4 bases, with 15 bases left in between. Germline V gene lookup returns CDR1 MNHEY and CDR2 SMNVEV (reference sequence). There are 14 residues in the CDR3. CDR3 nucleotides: TGTGCCAGCAGTGTCAGGGTAGGTCTTTACGAGCAGTACTTC. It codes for CASSVRVGLYEQYF.

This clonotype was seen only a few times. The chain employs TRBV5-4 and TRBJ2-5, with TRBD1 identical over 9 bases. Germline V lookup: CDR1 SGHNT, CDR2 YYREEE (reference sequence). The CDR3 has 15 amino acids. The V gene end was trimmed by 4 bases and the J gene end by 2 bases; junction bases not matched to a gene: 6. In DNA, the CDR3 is TGTGCCAGCAGCAGCTGGGACAGGGTACAAGAGACCCAGTACTTC. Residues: CASSSWDRVQETQYF.

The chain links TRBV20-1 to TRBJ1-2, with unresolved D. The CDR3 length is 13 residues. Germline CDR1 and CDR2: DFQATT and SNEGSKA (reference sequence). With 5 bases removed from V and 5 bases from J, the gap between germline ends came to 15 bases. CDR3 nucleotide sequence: TGCAGTGCTGGCGGACGGGTCGGGTATGGCTACACCTTC. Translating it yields CSAGGRVGYGYTF.

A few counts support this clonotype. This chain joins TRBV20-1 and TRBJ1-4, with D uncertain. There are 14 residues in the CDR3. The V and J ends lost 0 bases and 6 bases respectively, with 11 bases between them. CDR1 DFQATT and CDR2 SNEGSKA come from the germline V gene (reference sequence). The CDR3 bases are TGCAGTGCTAGAGATGAGAAGAGGGATGAAAAACTGTTTTTT. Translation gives CSARDEKRDEKLFF.

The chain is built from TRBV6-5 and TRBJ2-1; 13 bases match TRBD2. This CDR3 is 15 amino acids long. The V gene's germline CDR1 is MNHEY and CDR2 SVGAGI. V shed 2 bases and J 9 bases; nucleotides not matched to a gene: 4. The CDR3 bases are TGTGCCAGCAGTTACAGGACTAGCGGGAGTGGTGAGCAGTTCTTC. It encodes CASSYRTSGSGEQFF.

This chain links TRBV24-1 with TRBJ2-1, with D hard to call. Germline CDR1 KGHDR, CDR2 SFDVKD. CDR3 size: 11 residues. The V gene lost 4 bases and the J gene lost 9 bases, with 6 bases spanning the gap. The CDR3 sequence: CATSDMVEQFF. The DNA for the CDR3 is TGTGCCACCAGTGACATGGTTGAGCAGTTCTTC.

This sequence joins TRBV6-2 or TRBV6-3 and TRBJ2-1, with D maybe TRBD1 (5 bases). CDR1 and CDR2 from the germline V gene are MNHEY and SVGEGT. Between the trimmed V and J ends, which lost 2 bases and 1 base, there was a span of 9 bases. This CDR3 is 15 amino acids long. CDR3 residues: CASSYTGNSYNEQFF. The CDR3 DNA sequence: TGTGCCAGCAGTTACACAGGAAATTCCTACAATGAGCAGTTCTTC.

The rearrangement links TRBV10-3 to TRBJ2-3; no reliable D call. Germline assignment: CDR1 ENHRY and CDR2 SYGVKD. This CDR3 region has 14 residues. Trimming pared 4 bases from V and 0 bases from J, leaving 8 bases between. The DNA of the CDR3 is TGTGCCATCAGTGGTGGAGAGAGCACAGATACGCAGTATTTT. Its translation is CAISGGESTDTQYF.

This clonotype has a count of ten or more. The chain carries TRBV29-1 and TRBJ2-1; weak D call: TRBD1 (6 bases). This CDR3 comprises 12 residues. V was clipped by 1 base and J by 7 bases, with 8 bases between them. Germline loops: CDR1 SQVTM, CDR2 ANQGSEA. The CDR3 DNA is TGCAGCGTTGAAGGGGGACATAATGAGCAGTTCTTC. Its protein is CSVEGGHNEQFF.

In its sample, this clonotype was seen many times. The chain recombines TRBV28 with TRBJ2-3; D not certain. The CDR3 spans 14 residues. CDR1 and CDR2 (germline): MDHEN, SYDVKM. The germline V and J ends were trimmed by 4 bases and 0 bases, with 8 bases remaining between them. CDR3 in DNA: TGTGCCAGCAGTTCGACGGATAGCACAGATACGCAGTATTTT. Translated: CASSSTDSTDTQYF.

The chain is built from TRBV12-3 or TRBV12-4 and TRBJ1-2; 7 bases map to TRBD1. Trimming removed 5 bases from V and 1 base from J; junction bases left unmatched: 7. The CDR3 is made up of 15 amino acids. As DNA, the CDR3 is TGTGCCAGCAGTCCCACAGGGGCGGTTAACTATGGCTACACCTTC. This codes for CASSPTGAVNYGYTF.

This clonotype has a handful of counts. The CDR3, as DNA: TGCAGTGCTTTTGGGTCGGTCACTGAAGCTTTCTTT. Its protein is CSAFGSVTEAFF. The V gene is TRBV20-1, the J gene TRBJ1-1; D is ambiguous. Germline V lookup: CDR1 DFQATT, CDR2 SNEGSKA (reference sequence). Deletions cut 5 bases from V and 4 bases from J, with 11 bases between. The length of the CDR3 is 12 residues.

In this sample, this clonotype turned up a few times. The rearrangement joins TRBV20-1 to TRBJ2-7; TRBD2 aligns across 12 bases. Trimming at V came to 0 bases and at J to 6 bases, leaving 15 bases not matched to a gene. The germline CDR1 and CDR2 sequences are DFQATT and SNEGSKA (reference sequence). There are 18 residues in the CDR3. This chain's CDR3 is CSARDAPGATSGSAEQYF. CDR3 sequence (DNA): TGCAGTGCTAGAGATGCGCCGGGGGCGACTAGCGGGAGTGCCGAGCAGTACTTC.

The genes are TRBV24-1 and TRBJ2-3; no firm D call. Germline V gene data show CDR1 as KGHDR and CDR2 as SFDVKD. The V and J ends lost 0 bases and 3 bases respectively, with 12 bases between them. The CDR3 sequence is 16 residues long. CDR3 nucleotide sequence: TGTGCCACCAGTGATTTGGGTGTCGTTGGAACAGATACGCAGTATTTT. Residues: CATSDLGVVGTDTQYF.